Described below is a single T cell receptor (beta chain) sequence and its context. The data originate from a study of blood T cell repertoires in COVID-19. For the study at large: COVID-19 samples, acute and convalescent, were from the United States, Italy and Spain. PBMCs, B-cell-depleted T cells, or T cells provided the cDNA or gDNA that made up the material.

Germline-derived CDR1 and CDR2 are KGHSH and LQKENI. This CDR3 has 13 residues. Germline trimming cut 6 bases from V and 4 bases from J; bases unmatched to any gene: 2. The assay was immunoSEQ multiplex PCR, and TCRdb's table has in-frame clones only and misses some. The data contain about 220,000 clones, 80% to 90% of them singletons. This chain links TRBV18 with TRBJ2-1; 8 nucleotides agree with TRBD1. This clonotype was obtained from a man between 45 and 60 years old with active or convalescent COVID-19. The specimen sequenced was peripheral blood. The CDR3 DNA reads TGTGCCAGCTCCAGGACAGGGTACAATGAGCAGTTCTTC. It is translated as CASSRTGYNEQFF.